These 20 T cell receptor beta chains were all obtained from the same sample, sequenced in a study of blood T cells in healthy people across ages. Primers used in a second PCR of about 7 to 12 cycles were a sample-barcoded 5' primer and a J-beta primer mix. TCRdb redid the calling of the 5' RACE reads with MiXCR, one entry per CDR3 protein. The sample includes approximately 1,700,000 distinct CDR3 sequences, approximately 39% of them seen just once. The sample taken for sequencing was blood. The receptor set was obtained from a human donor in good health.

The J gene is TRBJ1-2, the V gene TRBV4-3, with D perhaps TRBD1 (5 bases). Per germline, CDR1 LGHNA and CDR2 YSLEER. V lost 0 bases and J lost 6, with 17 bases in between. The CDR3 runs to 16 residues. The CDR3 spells CASSQEPNTGLDGYTF. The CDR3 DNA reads TGCGCCAGCAGCCAAGAACCTAACACAGGCTTAGATGGCTACACCTTC.

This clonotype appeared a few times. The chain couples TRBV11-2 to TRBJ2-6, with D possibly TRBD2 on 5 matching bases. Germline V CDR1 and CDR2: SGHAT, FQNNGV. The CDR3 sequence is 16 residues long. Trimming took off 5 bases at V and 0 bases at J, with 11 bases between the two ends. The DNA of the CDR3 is TGTGCCAGCAGCCCCCCGAGGGCCTCTGGGGCCAACGTCCTGACTTTC. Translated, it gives CASSPPRASGANVLTF.

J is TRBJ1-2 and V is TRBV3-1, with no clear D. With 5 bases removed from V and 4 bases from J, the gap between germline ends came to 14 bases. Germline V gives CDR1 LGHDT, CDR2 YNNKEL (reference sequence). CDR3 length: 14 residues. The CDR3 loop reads CASSDGRNLYGYTF. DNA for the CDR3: TGTGCCAGCAGCGATGGACGGAACCTCTATGGCTACACCTTC.

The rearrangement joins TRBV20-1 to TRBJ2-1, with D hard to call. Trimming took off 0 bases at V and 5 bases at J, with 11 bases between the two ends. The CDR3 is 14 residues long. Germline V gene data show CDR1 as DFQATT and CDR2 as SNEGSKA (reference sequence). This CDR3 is CSARDPRTNNEQFF. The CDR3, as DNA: TGCAGTGCTAGAGATCCCCGGACCAACAATGAGCAGTTCTTC.

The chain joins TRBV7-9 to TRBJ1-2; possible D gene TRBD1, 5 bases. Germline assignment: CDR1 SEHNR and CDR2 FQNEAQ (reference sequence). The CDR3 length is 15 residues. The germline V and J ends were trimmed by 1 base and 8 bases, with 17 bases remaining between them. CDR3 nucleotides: TGTGCCAGCAGCTTAGAATCAGGGTCCCTTAAGGGCTACACCTTC. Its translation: CASSLESGSLKGYTF.

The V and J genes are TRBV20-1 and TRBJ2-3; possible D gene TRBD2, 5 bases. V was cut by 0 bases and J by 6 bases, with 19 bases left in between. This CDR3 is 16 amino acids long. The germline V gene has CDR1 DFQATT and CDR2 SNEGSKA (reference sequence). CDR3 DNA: TGCAGTGCTAGAGATAGCGACTTAGTAGGTCGGGATACGCAGTATTTT. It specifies CSARDSDLVGRDTQYF.

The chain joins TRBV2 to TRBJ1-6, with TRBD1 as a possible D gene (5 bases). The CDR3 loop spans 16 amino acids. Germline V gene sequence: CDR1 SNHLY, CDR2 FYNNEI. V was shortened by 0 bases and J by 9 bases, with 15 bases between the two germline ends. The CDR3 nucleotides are TGTGCCAGCAGTGAAGCGGGGGGGGGTTTACGTTCACCCCTCCACTTT. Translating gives CASSEAGGGLRSPLHF.

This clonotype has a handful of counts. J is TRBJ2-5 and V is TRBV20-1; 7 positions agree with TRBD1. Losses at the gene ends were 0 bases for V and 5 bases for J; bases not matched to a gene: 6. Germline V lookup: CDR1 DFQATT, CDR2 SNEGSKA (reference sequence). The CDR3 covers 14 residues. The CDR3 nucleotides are TGCAGTGCTAGAGACCGGGGCAGGGGGGAGACCCAGTACTTC. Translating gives CSARDRGRGETQYF.

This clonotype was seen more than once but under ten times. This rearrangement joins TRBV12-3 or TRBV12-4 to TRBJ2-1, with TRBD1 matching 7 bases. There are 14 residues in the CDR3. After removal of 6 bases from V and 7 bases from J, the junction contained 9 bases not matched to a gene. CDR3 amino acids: CASSSRGFSNEQFF. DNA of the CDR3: TGTGCCAGCAGCAGCAGGGGGTTCTCGAATGAGCAGTTCTTC.

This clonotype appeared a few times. The DNA of the CDR3 is TGTGCCAGCAGTGAAGCGGCGGCATACGACTATGGCTACACCTTC. Translating gives CASSEAAAYDYGYTF. The V gene is TRBV6-1, the J gene TRBJ1-2, with D uncertain. Trimming removed 0 bases at V and 3 bases at J, with 11 bases between. The length of the CDR3 is 15 residues. The germline gives CDR1 MNHNS, CDR2 SASEGT.

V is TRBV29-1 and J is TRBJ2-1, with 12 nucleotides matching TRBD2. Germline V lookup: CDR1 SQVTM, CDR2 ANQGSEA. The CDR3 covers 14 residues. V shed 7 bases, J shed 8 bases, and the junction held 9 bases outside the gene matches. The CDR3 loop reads CSAMTSGGPHEQFF. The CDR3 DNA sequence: TGCAGCGCGATGACTAGCGGGGGTCCCCATGAGCAGTTCTTC.

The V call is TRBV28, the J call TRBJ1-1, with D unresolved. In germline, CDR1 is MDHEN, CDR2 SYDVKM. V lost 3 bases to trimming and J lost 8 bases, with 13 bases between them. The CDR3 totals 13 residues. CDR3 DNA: TGTGCCAGCAGTTTGGGGAGTGGAATAGAAGCTTTCTTT. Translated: CASSLGSGIEAFF.

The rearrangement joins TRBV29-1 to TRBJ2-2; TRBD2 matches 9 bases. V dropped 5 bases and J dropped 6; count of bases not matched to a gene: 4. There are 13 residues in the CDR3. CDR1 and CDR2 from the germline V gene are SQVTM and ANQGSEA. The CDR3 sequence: CSVKRGAAGELFF. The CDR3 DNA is TGCAGCGTTAAGCGGGGGGCGGCCGGGGAGCTGTTTTTT.

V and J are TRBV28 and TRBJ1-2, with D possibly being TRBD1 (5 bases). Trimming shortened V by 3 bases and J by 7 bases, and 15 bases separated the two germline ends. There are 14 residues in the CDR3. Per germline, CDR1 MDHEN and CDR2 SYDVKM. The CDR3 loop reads CASSLQGTIPGYTF. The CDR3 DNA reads TGTGCCAGCAGTTTGCAGGGTACTATTCCTGGCTACACCTTC.

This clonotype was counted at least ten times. The CDR3 DNA reads as TGCGCCAGCAGCCAACGGGGCACAGATACGCAGTATTTT. Amino acid sequence: CASSQRGTDTQYF. The rearrangement uses TRBV4-3 and TRBJ2-3; D uncertain. Per the germline V gene, CDR1 is LGHNA and CDR2 is YSLEER. The CDR3 length is 13 residues. Trimming cost V 2 bases and J 1 base, with 4 bases left between them.

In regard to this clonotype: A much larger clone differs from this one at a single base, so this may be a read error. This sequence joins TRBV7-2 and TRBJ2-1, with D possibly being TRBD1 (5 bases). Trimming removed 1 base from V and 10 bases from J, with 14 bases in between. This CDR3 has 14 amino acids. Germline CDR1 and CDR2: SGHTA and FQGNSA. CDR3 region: CASSLDRFSYEQFF. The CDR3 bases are TGTGCCAGCAGCTTAGACAGGTTCTCCTACGAGCAGTTCTTC.

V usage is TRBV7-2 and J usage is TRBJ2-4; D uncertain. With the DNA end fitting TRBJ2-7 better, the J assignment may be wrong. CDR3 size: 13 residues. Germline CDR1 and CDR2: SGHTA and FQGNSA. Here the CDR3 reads CASSPQCLYEQYF. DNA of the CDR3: TGTGCCAGCAGCCCCCAGTGTCTTTACGAGCAGTACTTC.

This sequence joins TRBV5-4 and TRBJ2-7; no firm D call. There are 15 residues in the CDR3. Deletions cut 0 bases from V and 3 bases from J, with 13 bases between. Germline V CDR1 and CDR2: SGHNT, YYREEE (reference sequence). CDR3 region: CASSLEARRSYEQYF. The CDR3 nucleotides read TGTGCCAGCAGCTTGGAGGCCCGCCGGAGCTACGAGCAGTACTTC.

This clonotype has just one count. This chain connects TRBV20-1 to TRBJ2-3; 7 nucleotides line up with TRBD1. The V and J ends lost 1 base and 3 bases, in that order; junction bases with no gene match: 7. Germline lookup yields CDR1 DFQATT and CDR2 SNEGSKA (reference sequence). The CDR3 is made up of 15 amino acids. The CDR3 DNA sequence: TGCAGTGCTAGAGGTCCGGGACAGTCTACAGATACGCAGTATTTT. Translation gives CSARGPGQSTDTQYF.

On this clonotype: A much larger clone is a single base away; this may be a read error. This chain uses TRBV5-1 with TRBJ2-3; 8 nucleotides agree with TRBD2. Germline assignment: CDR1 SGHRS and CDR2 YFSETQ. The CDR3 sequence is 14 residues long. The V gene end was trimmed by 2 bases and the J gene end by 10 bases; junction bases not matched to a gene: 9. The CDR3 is CASSFLERGSPQYF. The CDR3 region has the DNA TGCGCCAGCAGCTTCTTGGAGCGGGGGAGCCCGCAGTATTTT.